The present T cell receptor beta chain was sequenced within a study of T cell responses to AZD1222 COVID-19 vaccine. Study-wide points: Recipients of two AZD1222 doses showed rising Spike-specific TCR breadth and depth. The reported proportion of spike-specific TCRs targeting unmutated variant regions was nearly half. Across the whole spike, CD4 TCRs peaked at regions 160-218 and 743-854.

The ends lost 4 bases at V and 2 bases at J; junction bases unmatched: 8. The CDR3 sequence is 17 residues long. The V gene's germline CDR1 is SGHTS and CDR2 YDEGEE. About this clone: Its antigen is unknown.

Produced via immunoSEQ multiplex PCR; TCRdb's table is partial and in-frame only. The data contain about 76,000 clones, approximately 80% of them singletons. The V and J genes are TRBV5-8 and TRBJ2-3, with 12 bases identical to TRBD2. This clonotype originated in an adult who received the MenACWY meningococcal vaccine as a control. The source was peripheral blood, collected 28 days after the second dose of the MenACWY control vaccine. The CDR3 here is CASSPFLAGGYTDTQYF. The CDR3 coding sequence is TGTGCCAGCAGCCCATTTCTAGCGGGGGGGTACACAGATACGCAGTATTTT.